This T cell receptor beta chain appears in the sequencing data of a study of Graves' ophthalmopathy and Graves' hyperthyroidism. About the research overall: If no ophthalmopathy appeared within 18 months of follow-up, hyperthyroidism was termed stable. Study results and caveats: Clonotypes were expanded in thyroid at above 0.001 frequency, and most also appeared in blood. Ophthalmopathy versus stable hyperthyroidism: 13-signature model gave less than 90% sensitivity, around 81% specificity.

Beta-chain TCR CDR3 regions were amplified from RNA transcripts. RT-PCR in the first round used HTBI primers; a second-round multiplex PCR followed. TCRdb called the multiplex PCR reads again in MiXCR, with one record for every CDR3 protein. The data hold over a million distinct CDR3 sequences, with 36% observed a single time. To note about this clonotype: What it recognizes is unknown.

V was pared by 3 bases and J by 5 bases, with 11 bases between. Looked up from germline, CDR1 is SGHDT and CDR2 is YYEEEE. The CDR3 is 13 residues long. As diagnostic evidence, clinical symptoms, serum thyroxine, TRAb, thyroid ultrasound and orbital computed tomography were relied upon. The chain recombines TRBV5-6 with TRBJ2-5, with D perhaps TRBD1 (6 bases). Sequences were obtained from peripheral blood or thyroid tissue (not recorded which). The receptor's source is an adult man with Graves' hyperthyroidism. The CDR3 DNA reads as TGTGCCAGCAGCTCCGACAGGCTCGAGACCCAGTACTTC. Protein sequence: CASSSDRLETQYF.